Listed here is a single TCR beta chain. What it binds is unknown. Sequence at one end of the junction differs from germline and may be a read error. This CDR3 spans 14 amino acids. Germline CDR1 is SNHLY and CDR2 is FYNNEI. This specimen belongs to a study of OX40 agonist ivuxolimab in advanced cancers. Study information: Patients enrolled in dose escalation were diagnosed with hepatocellular carcinoma, melanoma, renal cell or head and neck cancer. Partial responses were achieved by three patients: one hepatocellular carcinoma, two cutaneous melanoma.

Clones were sequenced by immunoSEQ multiplex PCR, and TCRdb holds only the in-frame ones, with some missing. The repertoire holds around 19,000 clones, with approximately 80% as singletons. Study conclusions and caveats: The CD4+ and CD8+ T cells in the blood had expanded clonally by week 6 at 0.1 to 3.0 mg/kg.

The specimen was CD4+ or CD8+ T cells sorted from blood, collected in a trial of the OX40 agonist ivuxolimab. The clonotype originates from an adult with an advanced solid tumor such as melanoma, head and neck, liver or kidney cancer. The gene calls are TRBV2 and TRBJ2-7, with 12 bases fitting TRBD2. The CDR3 loop is CASSERTSGGLRHF. CDR3 nucleotides: TGTGCCAGCAGTGAACGAACTAGCGGGGGGCTCCGGCACTTC.